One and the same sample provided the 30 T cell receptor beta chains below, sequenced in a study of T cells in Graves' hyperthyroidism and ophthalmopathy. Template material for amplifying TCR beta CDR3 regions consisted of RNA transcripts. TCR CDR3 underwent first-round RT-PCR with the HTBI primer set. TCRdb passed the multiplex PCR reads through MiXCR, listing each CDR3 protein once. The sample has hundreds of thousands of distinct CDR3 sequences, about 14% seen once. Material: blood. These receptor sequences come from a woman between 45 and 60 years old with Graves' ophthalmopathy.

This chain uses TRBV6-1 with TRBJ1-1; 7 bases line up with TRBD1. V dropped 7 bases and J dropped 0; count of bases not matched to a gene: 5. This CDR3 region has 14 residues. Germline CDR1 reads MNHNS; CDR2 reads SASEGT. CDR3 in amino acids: CASKRGQMNTEAFF. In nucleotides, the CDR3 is TGTGCCAGCAAAAGGGGACAGATGAACACTGAAGCTTTCTTT.

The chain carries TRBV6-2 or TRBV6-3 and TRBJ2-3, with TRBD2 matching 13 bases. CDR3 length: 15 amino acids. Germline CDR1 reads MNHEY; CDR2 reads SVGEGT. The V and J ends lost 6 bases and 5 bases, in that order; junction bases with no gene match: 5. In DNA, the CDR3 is TGTGCCAGCAGCCTTACTAGCGGGGGGGAAGATACGCAGTATTTT. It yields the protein CASSLTSGGEDTQYF.

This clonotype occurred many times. The CDR3 sequence: CASFSPGVNYGYTF. Written as DNA, the CDR3 is TGTGCCAGCTTTAGTCCAGGGGTTAACTATGGCTACACCTTC. The chain uses TRBV12-3 or TRBV12-4 and TRBJ1-2, with D perhaps matching TRBD1 (6 bases). V dropped 8 bases and J dropped 1 base, with 14 bases sitting between them. This CDR3 contains 14 residues.

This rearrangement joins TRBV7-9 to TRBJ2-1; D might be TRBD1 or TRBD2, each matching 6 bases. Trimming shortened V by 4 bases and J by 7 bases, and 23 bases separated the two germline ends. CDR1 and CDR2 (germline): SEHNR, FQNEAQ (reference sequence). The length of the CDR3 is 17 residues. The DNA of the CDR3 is TGTGCCAGCAGCTCCTTACTGGGGATAGGGGGAGGAAATGAGCAGTTCTTC. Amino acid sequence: CASSSLLGIGGGNEQFF.

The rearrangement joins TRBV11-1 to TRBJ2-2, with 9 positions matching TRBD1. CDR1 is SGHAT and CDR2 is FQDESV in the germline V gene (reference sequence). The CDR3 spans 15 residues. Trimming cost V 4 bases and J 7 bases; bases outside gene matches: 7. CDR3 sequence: CASSSGQGINGELFF. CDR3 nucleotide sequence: TGTGCCAGCAGCTCAGGACAGGGGATAAACGGGGAGCTGTTTTTT.

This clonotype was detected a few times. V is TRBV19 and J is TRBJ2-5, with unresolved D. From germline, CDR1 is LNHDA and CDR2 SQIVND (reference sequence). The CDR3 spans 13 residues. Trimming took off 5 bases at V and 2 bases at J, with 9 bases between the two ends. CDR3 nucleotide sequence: TGTGCCAGTAGTCGGTCTATACAAGAGACCCAGTACTTC. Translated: CASSRSIQETQYF.

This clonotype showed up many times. CDR3 loop: CASSLARMNTEAFF. The CDR3 coding sequence is TGTGCCAGCAGCTTAGCGAGAATGAACACTGAAGCTTTCTTT. J is TRBJ1-1 and V is TRBV11-2; D remains ambiguous. Trimming left V 1 base short and J 0 bases short, with 6 bases between. This CDR3 has 14 residues. Germline CDR1 SGHAT, CDR2 FQNNGV.

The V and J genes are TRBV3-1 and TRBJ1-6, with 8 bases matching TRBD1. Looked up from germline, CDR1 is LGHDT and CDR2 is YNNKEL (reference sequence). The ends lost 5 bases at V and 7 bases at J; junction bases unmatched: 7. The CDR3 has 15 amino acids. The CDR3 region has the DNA TGTGCCAGCAGCACACAGGGGGTAAAGAATTCACCCCTCCACTTT. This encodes CASSTQGVKNSPLHF.

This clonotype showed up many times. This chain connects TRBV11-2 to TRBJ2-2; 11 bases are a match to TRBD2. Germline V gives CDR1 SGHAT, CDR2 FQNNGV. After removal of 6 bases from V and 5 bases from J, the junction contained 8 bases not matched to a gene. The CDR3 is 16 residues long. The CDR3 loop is CASRYSGGGRTGELFF. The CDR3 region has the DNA TGTGCCAGCAGATATAGCGGGGGGGGAAGGACCGGGGAGCTGTTTTTT.

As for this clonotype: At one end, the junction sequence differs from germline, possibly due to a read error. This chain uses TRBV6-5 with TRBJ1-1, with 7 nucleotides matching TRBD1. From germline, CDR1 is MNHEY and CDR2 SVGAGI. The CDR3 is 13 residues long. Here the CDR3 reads CASGYRGDTEAFF. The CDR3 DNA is TGTGCCAGCGGTTACAGGGGAGACACTGAAGCTTTCTTT.

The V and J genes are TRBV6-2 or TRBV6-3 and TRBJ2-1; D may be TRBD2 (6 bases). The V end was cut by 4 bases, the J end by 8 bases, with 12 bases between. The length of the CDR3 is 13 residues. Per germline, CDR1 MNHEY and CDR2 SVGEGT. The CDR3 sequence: CASSSTRSHEQFF. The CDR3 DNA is TGTGCCAGCAGTTCGACTAGGAGCCATGAGCAGTTCTTC.

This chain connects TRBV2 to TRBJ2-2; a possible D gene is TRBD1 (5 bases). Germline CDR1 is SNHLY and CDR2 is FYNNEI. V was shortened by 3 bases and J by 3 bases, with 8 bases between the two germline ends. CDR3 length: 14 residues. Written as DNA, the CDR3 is TGTGCCAGCAGTGAGTCGACAGACACCGGGGAGCTGTTTTTT. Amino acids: CASSESTDTGELFF. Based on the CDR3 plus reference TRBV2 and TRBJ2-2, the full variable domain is EPEVTQTPSHQVTQMGQEVILRCVPISNHLYFYWYRQILGQKVEFLVSFYNNEISEKSEIFDDQFSVERPDGSNFTLKIRSTKLEDSAMYFCASSESTDTGELFFGEGSRLTVL.

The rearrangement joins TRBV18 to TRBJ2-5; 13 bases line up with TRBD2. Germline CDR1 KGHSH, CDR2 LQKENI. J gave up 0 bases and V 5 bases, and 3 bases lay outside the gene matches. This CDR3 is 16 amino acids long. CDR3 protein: CASSATSGRYQETQYF. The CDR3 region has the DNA TGTGCCAGCTCAGCGACTAGCGGGAGGTACCAAGAGACCCAGTACTTC.

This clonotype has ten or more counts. The CDR3 DNA reads TGTGCCAGCAGTCAGACAGGTTACAGCGGCACTGAAGCTTTCTTT. It is translated as CASSQTGYSGTEAFF. The chain carries TRBV28 and TRBJ1-1; D is perhaps TRBD1 (6 bases). With 5 bases removed from V and 4 bases from J, the gap between germline ends came to 17 bases. CDR3 size: 15 residues. The germline V gene encodes CDR1 MDHEN and CDR2 SYDVKM.

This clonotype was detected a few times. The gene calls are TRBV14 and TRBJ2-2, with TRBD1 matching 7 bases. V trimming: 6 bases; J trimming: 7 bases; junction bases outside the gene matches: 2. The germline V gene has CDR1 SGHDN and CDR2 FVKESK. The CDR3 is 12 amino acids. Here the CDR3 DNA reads TGTGCCAGCAGGGGACAGATCGGGGAGCTGTTTTTT. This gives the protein CASRGQIGELFF. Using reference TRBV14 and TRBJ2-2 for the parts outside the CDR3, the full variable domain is EAGVTQFPSHSVIEKGQTVTLRCDPISGHDNLYWYRRVMGKEIKFLLHFVKESKQDESGMPNNRFLAERTGGTYSTLKVQPAELEDSGVYFCASRGQIGELFFGEGSRLTVL.

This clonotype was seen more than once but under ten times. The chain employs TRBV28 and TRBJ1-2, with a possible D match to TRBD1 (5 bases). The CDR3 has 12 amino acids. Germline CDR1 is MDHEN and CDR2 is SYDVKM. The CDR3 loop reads CATLSWGWGYTF. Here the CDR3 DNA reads TGTGCGACCCTTTCGTGGGGGTGGGGCTACACCTTC.

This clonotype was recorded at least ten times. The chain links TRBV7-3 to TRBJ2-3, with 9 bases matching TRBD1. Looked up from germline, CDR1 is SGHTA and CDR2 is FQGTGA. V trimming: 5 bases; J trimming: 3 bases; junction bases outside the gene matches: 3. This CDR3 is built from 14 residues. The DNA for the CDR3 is TGTGCCAGCAGCATACAGGGGGCGACAGATACGCAGTATTTT. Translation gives CASSIQGATDTQYF.

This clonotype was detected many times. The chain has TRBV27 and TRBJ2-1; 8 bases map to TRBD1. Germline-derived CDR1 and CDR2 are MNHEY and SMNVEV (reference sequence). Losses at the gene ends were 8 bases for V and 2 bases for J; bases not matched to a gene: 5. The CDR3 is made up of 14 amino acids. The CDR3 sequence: CASRTGGPYNEQFF. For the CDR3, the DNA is TGTGCCAGCCGCACAGGGGGACCCTACAATGAGCAGTTCTTC.

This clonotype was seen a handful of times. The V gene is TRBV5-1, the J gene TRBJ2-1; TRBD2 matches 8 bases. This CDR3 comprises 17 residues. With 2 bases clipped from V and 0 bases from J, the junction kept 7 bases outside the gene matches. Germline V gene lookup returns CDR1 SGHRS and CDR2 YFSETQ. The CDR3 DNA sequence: TGCGCCAGCAGCTTAGGTCTAAGCGGGAGCTCCTACAATGAGCAGTTCTTC. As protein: CASSLGLSGSSYNEQFF.

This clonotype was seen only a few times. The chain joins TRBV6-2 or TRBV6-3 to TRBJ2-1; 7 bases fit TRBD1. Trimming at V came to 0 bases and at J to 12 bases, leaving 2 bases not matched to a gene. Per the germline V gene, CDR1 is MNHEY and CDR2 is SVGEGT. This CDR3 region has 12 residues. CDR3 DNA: TGTGCCAGCAGTTACTCCCGGGACAGGCAGTTCTTC. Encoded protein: CASSYSRDRQFF.

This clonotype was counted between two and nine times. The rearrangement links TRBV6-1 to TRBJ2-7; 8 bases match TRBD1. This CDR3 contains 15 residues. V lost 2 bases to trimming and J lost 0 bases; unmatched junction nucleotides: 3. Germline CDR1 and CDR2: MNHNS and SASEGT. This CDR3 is CASSERTGSSYEQYF. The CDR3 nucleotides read TGTGCCAGCAGTGAAAGGACAGGGAGCTCCTACGAGCAGTACTTC.

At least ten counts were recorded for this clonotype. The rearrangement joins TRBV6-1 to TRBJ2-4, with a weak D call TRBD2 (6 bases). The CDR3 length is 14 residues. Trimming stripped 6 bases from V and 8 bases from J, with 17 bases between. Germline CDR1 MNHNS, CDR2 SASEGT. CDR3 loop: CASRTKGGLDIQYF. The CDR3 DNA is TGTGCCAGCAGAACTAAGGGAGGATTGGACATTCAGTACTTC.

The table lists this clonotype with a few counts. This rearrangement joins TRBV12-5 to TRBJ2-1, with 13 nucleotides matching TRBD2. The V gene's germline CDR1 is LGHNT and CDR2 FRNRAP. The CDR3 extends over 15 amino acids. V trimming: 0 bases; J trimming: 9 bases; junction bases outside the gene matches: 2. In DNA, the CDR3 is TGTGCTAGTGGTTTGGTACTAGCGGGAGGGGGTGAGCAGTTCTTC. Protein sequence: CASGLVLAGGGEQFF.

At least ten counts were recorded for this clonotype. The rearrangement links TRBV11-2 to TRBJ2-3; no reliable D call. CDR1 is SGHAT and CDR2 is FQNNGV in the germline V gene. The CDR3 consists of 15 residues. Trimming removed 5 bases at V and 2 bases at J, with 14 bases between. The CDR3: CASSPGMRNTDTQYF. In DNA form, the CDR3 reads TGTGCCAGCAGCCCTGGAATGAGAAACACAGATACGCAGTATTTT.

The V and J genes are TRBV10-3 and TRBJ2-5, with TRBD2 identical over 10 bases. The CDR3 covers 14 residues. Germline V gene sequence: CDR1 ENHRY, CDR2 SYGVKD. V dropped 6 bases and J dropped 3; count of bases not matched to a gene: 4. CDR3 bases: TGTGCCATCAGCGACGGACTAGCGGAAGAGACCCAGTACTTC. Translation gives CAISDGLAEETQYF.

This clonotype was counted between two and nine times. Written as DNA, the CDR3 is TGTGCCAGCAGTTACGATGGCAGAACCTACGAGCAGTACTTC. The encoded protein is CASSYDGRTYEQYF. The rearrangement joins TRBV6-2 or TRBV6-3 to TRBJ2-7; D remains ambiguous. This CDR3 has 14 amino acids. V shed 2 bases and J shed 2 bases, with 10 bases lying between them. Germline V gives CDR1 MNHEY, CDR2 SVGEGT.

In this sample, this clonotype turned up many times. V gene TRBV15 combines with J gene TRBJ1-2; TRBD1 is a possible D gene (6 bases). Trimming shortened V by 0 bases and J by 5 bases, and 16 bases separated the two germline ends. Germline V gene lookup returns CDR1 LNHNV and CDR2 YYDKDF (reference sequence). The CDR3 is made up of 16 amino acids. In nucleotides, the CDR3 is TGTGCCACCAGCAGAGATCACCCGGGACAAGGATATGGCTACACCTTC. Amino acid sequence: CATSRDHPGQGYGYTF.

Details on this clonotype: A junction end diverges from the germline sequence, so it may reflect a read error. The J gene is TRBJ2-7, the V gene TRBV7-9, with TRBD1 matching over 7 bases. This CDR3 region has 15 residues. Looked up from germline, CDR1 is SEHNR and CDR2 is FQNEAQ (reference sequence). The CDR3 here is CASSLSVGQIHEQYF. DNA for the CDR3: TGCGCCAGCAGCTTGTCTGTGGGACAGATCCACGAGCAGTACTTC.

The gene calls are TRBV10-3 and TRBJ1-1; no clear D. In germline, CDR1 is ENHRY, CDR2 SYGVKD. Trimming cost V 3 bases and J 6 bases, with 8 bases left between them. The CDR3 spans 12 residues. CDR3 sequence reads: CAISDRRPEAFF. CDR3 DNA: TGTGCCATCAGTGATCGCAGGCCTGAAGCTTTCTTT.

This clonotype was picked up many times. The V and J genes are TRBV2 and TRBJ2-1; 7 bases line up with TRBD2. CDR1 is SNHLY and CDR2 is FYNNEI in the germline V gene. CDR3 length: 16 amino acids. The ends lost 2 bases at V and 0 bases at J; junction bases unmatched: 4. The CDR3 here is CASSESGGSSYNEQFF. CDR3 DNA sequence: TGTGCCAGCAGTGAAAGTGGCGGGAGCTCCTACAATGAGCAGTTCTTC.